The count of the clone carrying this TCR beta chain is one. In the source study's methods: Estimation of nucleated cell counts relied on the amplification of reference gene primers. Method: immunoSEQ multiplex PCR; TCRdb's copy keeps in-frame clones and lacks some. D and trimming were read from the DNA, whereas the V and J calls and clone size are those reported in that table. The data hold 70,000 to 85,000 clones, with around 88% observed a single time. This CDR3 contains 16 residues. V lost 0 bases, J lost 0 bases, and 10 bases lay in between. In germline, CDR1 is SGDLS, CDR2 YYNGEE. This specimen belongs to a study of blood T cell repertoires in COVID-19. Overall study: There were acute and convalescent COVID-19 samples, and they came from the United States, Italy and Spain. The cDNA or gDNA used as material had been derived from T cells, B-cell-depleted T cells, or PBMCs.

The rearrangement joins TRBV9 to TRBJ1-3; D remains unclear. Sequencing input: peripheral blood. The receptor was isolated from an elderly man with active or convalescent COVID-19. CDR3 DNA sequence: TGTGCCAGCAGCGTAGCTTGGCAGAACTCTGGAAACACCATATATTTT. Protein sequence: CASSVAWQNSGNTIYF.